Listed here are 4 T cell receptor beta chains from one sample, sequenced in a study of blood T cells in healthy people across ages. A second PCR, run for about 6 to 12 cycles, used a sample-barcoded 5' primer plus a J-beta primer mix. MiXCR, run by TCRdb on the 5' RACE reads, gives a single entry per CDR3 protein. The table records hundreds of thousands of distinct CDR3 sequences, 32% of them present only once. Sequencing was performed on blood. These receptor sequences come from a woman aged 80 or over in good health.

The J gene is TRBJ2-5, the V gene TRBV7-2, with D perhaps matching TRBD1 or TRBD2 (5 bases each). Trimming pared 3 bases from V and 5 bases from J, leaving 16 bases between. Germline CDR1 reads SGHTA; CDR2 reads FQGNSA. The length of the CDR3 is 15 residues. CDR3 nucleotides: TGTGCCAGCAGCTTCTCGGGGCGGGTACATGAGACCCAGTACTTC. It specifies CASSFSGRVHETQYF. The complete variable domain, with remaining parts taken from reference TRBV7-2 and TRBJ2-5, reads GAGVSQSPSNKVTEKGKDVELRCDPISGHTALYWYRQSLGQGLEFLIYFQGNSAPDKSGLPSDRFSAERTGGSVSTLTIQRTQQEDSAVYLCASSFSGRVHETQYFGPGTRLLVL.

This clonotype was seen more than once but under ten times. The chain combines TRBV12-3 or TRBV12-4 with TRBJ1-1; D is ambiguous. V lost 7 bases to trimming and J lost 1 base, with 10 bases between them. This CDR3 spans 13 amino acids. The CDR3 here is CASNSRQNTEAFF. The CDR3 DNA reads as TGTGCCAGCAATAGCAGGCAGAACACTGAAGCTTTCTTT.

CDR3 coding DNA: TGTGCCACCAGTGGGGGACAGGGTGGGAATCAGCCCCAGCATTTT. Translating it yields CATSGGQGGNQPQHF. This chain links TRBV24-1 with TRBJ1-5; the match to TRBD1 covers 9 bases. Germline CDR1 reads KGHDR; CDR2 reads SFDVKD. The CDR3 runs 15 residues. V shed 5 bases and J 4 bases; nucleotides not matched to a gene: 5.

The chain carries TRBV7-3 and TRBJ2-3, with D possibly matching TRBD2 (5 bases). Trimming took off 1 base at V and 6 bases at J, with 11 bases between the two ends. The length of the CDR3 is 14 residues. Per the germline V gene, CDR1 is SGHTA and CDR2 is FQGTGA. The CDR3 spells CASSLMVRGDTQYF. The CDR3 nucleotides are TGTGCCAGCAGCTTAATGGTCAGAGGGGATACGCAGTATTTT.